This TCR beta chain was sequenced during a study of chemoradiotherapy in HPV16-positive cancers. Study summary: Candidate HPV-specific T-cell clones and common TCR motifs came from functional assays in a couple of HPV16-positive patients.

The assay was immunoSEQ multiplex PCR, and TCRdb's table has in-frame clones only and misses some. The profile shows more than 10,000 clones, about 85% of them singletons. Repertoires were sampled repeatedly during chemoradiotherapy. As regards this clone: What it recognizes is unknown.

The study's findings and limits: HPV-specific T cells were functionally defined from only a couple of HPV16-positive patients.

Germline CDR1 reads SEHNR; CDR2 reads FQNEAQ (reference sequence). J lost 0 bases, V lost 1 base, and 2 bases had no gene match. The CDR3 has 17 amino acids. The material was blood, obtained from a patient who underwent chemoradiotherapy. The rearrangement uses TRBV7-9 and TRBJ2-2; 10 nucleotides line up with TRBD2. The sequence came from a human donor with HPV-associated anogenital cancer. This chain's CDR3 is CASSLGLAGANTGELFF. The CDR3 DNA reads TGTGCCAGCAGCTTAGGGCTAGCGGGGGCGAACACCGGGGAGCTGTTTTTT.